Listed below are T cell receptor beta chains from one sample, sequenced in a study of molecular identifiers for immune sequencing clone quantification. One entry per CDR3 protein, called by TCRdb with MiXCR from the PCR reads. The sample lists some 40,000 distinct CDR3 sequences; 24% were seen once. What was sequenced was naive CD8+ T cells from blood, with Jurkat cell RNA spiked in. These receptors all come from a human donor in good health. Some libraries in this study had Jurkat cell RNA spiked in. The CDR3 runs from the conserved cysteine through the conserved F or W. The order of the fields is J gene, D gene, V gene, clone size, CDR3 protein, CDR3 DNA. D genes are given only for firm matches. Clone size, where shown, is once, few, many, or a class for clones that have expanded.

TRBJ2-7 NA TRBV5-1 many CASSLVANNNYEQYF TGCGCCAGCAGCTTGGTCGCCAATAATAACTACGAGCAGTACTTC
TRBJ2-7 TRBD1 TRBV27 many CASSFSGQGAYEQYF TGTGCCAGCAGTTTTTCAGGACAGGGGGCCTACGAGCAGTACTTC
TRBJ1-3 NA TRBV5-1 many CASSLDPSSGNTIYF TGCGCCAGCAGCTTGGACCCAAGCTCTGGAAACACCATATATTTT
TRBJ2-7 NA TRBV11-2 few CASSLGRGYEQYF TGTGCCAGCAGCTTAGGGAGAGGCTACGAGCAGTACTTC
TRBJ2-1 NA TRBV30 few CAWSVTRASYNEQFF TGTGCCTGGAGTGTAACGAGGGCGTCCTACAATGAGCAGTTCTTC
TRBJ2-5 TRBD2 TRBV5-6 many CASSTGITSGRTQETQYF TGTGCCAGCAGCACCGGGATCACTAGCGGGAGGACACAAGAGACCCAGTACTTC
TRBJ1-4 TRBD1 TRBV27 few CASSLKDRNEKLFF TGTGCCAGCAGTTTAAAGGACAGGAATGAAAAACTGTTTTTT
TRBJ1-1 TRBD1 TRBV29-1 many CSVPGQVEAFF TGCAGCGTGCCCGGACAGGTTGAAGCTTTCTTT
TRBJ2-3 TRBD2 TRBV7-3 many CASSFGAGALSTDTQYF TGTGCCAGCAGCTTTGGGGCGGGAGCCCTCAGCACAGATACGCAGTATTTT
TRBJ1-1 NA TRBV6-5 many CASSYSRGVMNTEAFF TGTGCCAGCAGTTACAGTCGGGGGGTCATGAACACTGAAGCTTTCTTT
TRBJ1-2 NA TRBV4-3 many CASSQATKDLYGYTF TGCGCCAGCAGCCAAGCGACAAAGGATCTCTATGGCTACACCTTC
TRBJ2-7 NA TRBV28 many CASSLSGVIEQYF TGTGCCAGCAGTCTTTCTGGGGTGATCGAGCAGTACTTC
TRBJ1-2 NA TRBV2 many CASSEGQAYGYTF TGTGCCAGCAGTGAAGGACAGGCTTATGGCTACACCTTC
TRBJ2-3 NA TRBV20-1 NA CSARSPISWTSTDTQYF TGCAGTGCTAGAAGTCCAATCTCCTGGACTAGCACAGATACGCAGTATTTT
TRBJ1-2 TRBD1 TRBV9 few CASSDSQGAPPYGYTF TGTGCCAGCAGCGATTCGCAGGGGGCTCCCCCCTATGGCTACACCTTC
TRBJ2-3 NA TRBV10-1 NA CASREKDGCTDTQYF TGCGCCAGCAGGGAAAAGGACGGATGCACAGATACGCAGTATTTT
TRBJ1-2 NA TRBV5-8 many CASSLRHLNTYGYTF TGTGCCAGCAGTTTACGACATCTTAACACATATGGCTACACCTTC
TRBJ2-7 NA TRBV7-9 many CASSAGYVYEQYF TGTGCCAGCAGCGCGGGATACGTCTACGAGCAGTACTTC
TRBJ2-7 TRBD1 TRBV7-2 many CASSLDQRQGAHEQYF TGTGCCAGCAGCTTAGACCAGAGACAGGGGGCCCACGAGCAGTACTTC
TRBJ1-1 NA TRBV30 NA CAWSVGGMNTEAFF TGTGCCTGGAGCGTGGGGGGGATGAACACTGAAGCTTTCTTT
TRBJ2-7 NA TRBV5-1 many CASSLGTRFYEQYF TGCGCCAGCAGCTTGGGTACCCGGTTCTACGAGCAGTACTTC
TRBJ1-3 TRBD1 TRBV4-1 NA CASSQNRGGGNTIYF TGCGCCAGCAGCCAAAACAGGGGAGGAGGAAACACCATATATTTT
TRBJ2-1 NA TRBV12-3/TRBV12-4 few CASSLDMVNEQFF TGTGCCAGCAGTTTAGACATGGTCAATGAGCAGTTCTTC
TRBJ2-3 TRBD2 TRBV20-1 many CSAPGLDSSDTQYF TGCAGTGCTCCCGGACTAGATTCCTCGGATACGCAGTATTTT
TRBJ2-2 NA TRBV6-1 NA CASSEYLPGELFF TGTGCCAGCAGTGAATATCTTCCCGGGGAGCTGTTTTTT